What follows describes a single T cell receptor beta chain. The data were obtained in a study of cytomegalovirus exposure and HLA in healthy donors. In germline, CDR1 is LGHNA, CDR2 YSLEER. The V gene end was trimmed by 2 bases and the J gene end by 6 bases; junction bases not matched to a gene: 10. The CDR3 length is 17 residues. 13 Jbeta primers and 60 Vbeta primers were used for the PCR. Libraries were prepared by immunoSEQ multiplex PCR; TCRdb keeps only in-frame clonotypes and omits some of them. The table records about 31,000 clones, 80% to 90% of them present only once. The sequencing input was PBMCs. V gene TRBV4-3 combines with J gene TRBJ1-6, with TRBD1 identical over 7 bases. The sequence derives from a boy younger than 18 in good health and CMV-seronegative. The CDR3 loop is CASSQRLYGTVNSPLHF. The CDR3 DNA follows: TGCGCCAGCAGCCAAAGATTATACGGGACAGTTAATTCACCCCTCCACTTT.